This TCR beta chain was identified during a study of spatial heterogeneity in lung cancer (dated by TCRdb to the late 2010s). At the level of the whole study: Donors were about 70 patients with early-stage, untreated non-small cell lung cancer from the lung TRACERx cohort. Follow-up PBMC samples were sequenced whenever available, with a median time to follow-up of roughly 22 months after resection. In the raw uncorrected reads, each unique combination of TCR and UMI appeared more than ten times on average. At surgery, 200 to 250 tumor regions, around 68 matched nontumor lung samples and fewer than 60 PBMC samples were TCR-sequenced for both alpha and beta chains. Nonsynonymous mutation counts, determined by whole-exome sequencing of tumor tissue, were related to TCR repertoire features. The study quantitatively compared TCR alpha and beta repertoires across multiple tumor regions, matched nontumor lung and blood in non-small cell lung cancer. Beta-chain transcripts were consistently detected in greater numbers than alpha-chain transcripts, which likely reflects a higher abundance of beta-chain transcripts.

The CDR3 holds 13 amino acids from the cysteine to the phenylalanine. Only the CDR3 DNA stays, 39 bases, in frame from base 1. Trimming costs V 2 bases and J 10 bases, and their ends lie 15 bases apart. CDR1 and CDR2, per the germline V gene (reference sequence), are GTSNPN and SVGIG. What the authors observed across the whole study: Additional single-cell paired TCR alpha and beta sequencing was considered necessary to confirm, at a functional level, the hypothesis that regional TCRs recognize regional mutations. Ubiquitous expanded tumor TCRs were found in blood more often at tumor resection than at routine follow-up. Only roughly 14 patients were included in comparisons of baseline and follow-up blood repertoires.

With regard to this clonotype: Its antigen is currently not known. Base qualities are not recorded, but no much larger clone differs from it by a single base.

What this sample's time point label stands for: blood at routine non-recurrence follow-up after resection. Without any cell sorting, TCR sequencing was performed on whole RNA extracted either from tumor and nontumor lung tissue or from cryopreserved PBMC samples. A patient was chosen for TCR sequencing only when enough RNA was available from at least two tumor regions. The library was produced with 5' RACE. The sequencing machine was a NextSeq 500. The TCR library protocol attached a unique molecular identifier to each TCR cDNA molecule to allow correction of PCR and sequencing errors. Per the original workflow: TCR identification, UMI-based error correction and CDR3 extraction were performed with Decombinator tools. TCRs above a frequency of 2 per 1,000, corresponding to the top 1% of the tumor frequency distribution, were defined as expanded. Renyi diversity was calculated using the R vegan package after each repertoire was subsampled 100 times to 5,000 TCRs. CDR3 similarity networks were built from amino acid triplet string-kernel similarity, connecting CDR3s with pairwise similarity above 0.82. The public reads were run again by TCRdb, first through fastp at Q25 and then through MiXCR, and only productive beta chains were kept. One record per CDR3 amino acid sequence lists the most common genes and DNA. Clone size and V and J calls follow TCRdb, not the original study. The sample includes some 120,000 distinct CDR3 sequences, with 10% to 15% observed a single time. The ten largest clones add up to over 15% of the sample.

Recombination connected TRBV30 to TRBJ2-1, with the D gene call left open. Sequencing was performed on PBMCs, taken at follow-up. The TCR originated in a male donor with early-stage non-small cell lung cancer. The DNA reads TGTGCCTGGAGTTCTACCGGGTCCTCGGAGCAGTTCTTC. Its protein is CAWSSTGSSEQFF.